These 11 T cell receptor beta chains share one sample of origin, sequenced in a study of T cells in Graves' hyperthyroidism and ophthalmopathy. RNA transcripts gave rise to amplified TCR beta CDR3 regions. The TCR CDR3 first-round RT-PCR relied on the HTBI primer set. A single record per CDR3 protein comes from TCRdb applying MiXCR to the multiplex PCR reads. The table has 800,000 or so distinct CDR3 sequences, about 38% seen once. The sample comprised blood. The receptors were gathered from a man aged 18 to 35 with Graves' hyperthyroidism.

This clonotype was seen many times. The chain employs TRBV10-3 and TRBJ1-5, with 8 bases fitting TRBD1. Germline loops: CDR1 ENHRY, CDR2 SYGVKD. CDR3 size: 15 residues. V gave up 10 bases and J gave up 0 bases; unmatched junction bases: 8. Here the CDR3 DNA reads TGTGCCACCTCCGGGACAGGTTATAGCAATCAGCCCCAGCATTTT. This sequence encodes CATSGTGYSNQPQHF.

This clonotype was detected a few times. The rearrangement uses TRBV12-3 or TRBV12-4 and TRBJ2-5, with a tentative D call TRBD1 (5 bases). The CDR3 covers 14 residues. Trimming took 5 bases from V and 5 from J, leaving 15 bases between them. The CDR3 loop is CASSLRGWGETQYF. The CDR3 DNA sequence: TGTGCCAGCAGTCTCCGTGGATGGGGCGAGACCCAGTACTTC.

This clonotype was found a few times. The chain recombines TRBV4-1 with TRBJ1-2, with 9 bases that match TRBD1. V lost 4 bases, J lost 3 bases, and 3 bases stayed unmatched. CDR1 MGHRA and CDR2 YSYEKL come from the germline V gene. The CDR3 consists of 14 residues. CDR3 residues: CASSRDRGDYGYTF. DNA of the CDR3: TGCGCCAGCAGCCGAGACAGGGGGGACTATGGCTACACCTTC.

This sequence joins TRBV12-3 or TRBV12-4 and TRBJ1-1; D uncertain. V was pared by 1 base and J by 5 bases, with 11 bases between. The CDR3 has 14 residues. The CDR3, as DNA: TGTGCCAGCAGTTTAGAATTTGGGATAACTGAAGCTTTCTTT. Translation gives CASSLEFGITEAFF.

In its sample, this clonotype was seen a few times. The germline gene is not matched at one end of the junction; a read error may be the cause. The CDR3 is CASSQVFRRDGSGRPTYEQYF. CDR3 coding DNA: TGCGCCAGCAGCCAAGTTTTCCGACGGGACGGGAGCGGGAGGCCTACCTACGAGCAGTACTTC. The chain carries TRBV7-9 and TRBJ2-7, with 9 bases identical to TRBD2. Germline values: CDR1 SEHNR, CDR2 FQNEAQ (reference sequence). CDR3 length equals 21 residues.

This clonotype occurred a few times. This rearrangement joins TRBV20-1 to TRBJ1-1; TRBD1 might be the D (5 bases). The CDR3 loop spans 16 amino acids. The V gene's germline CDR1 is DFQATT and CDR2 SNEGSKA (reference sequence). V was pared by 0 bases and J by 1 base, with 15 bases between. This CDR3 is CSARDVNRSWNTEAFF. CDR3 coding DNA: TGCAGTGCTAGAGATGTCAACAGGAGCTGGAACACTGAAGCTTTCTTT.

This chain uses TRBV12-3 or TRBV12-4 with TRBJ1-1; TRBD1 might be the D (5 bases). Deletions cut 7 bases from V and 4 bases from J, with 13 bases between. There are 13 residues in the CDR3. CDR3 sequence reads: CASTPGWGTEAFF. The DNA for the CDR3 is TGTGCCAGCACCCCAGGGTGGGGCACTGAAGCTTTCTTT.

A word on this clonotype: The junction and the germline gene differ at one end; a read error may be behind it. This chain uses TRBV9 with TRBJ2-7; 8 bases are shared with TRBD2. Germline CDR1 SGDLS, CDR2 YYNGEE. The CDR3 extends over 11 amino acids. The CDR3 DNA reads TGTGCCAGCAGCCCCCTCGGGACTAGTCTCTTC. It specifies CASSPLGTSLF.

The rearrangement links TRBV19 to TRBJ1-1; perhaps TRBD1 as D (5 bases). V was pared by 6 bases and J by 7 bases, with 15 bases between. The CDR3 loop spans 13 amino acids. CDR1 is LNHDA and CDR2 is SQIVND in the germline V gene (reference sequence). Here the CDR3 DNA reads TGTGCCAGTAGAGAACGGGGGACTAATGAAGCTTTCTTT. Amino acids: CASRERGTNEAFF.

With regard to this clonotype: A read error may account for a junction end that differs from germline. The chain is built from TRBV7-8 and TRBJ2-5; D remains ambiguous. Germline V gene sequence: CDR1 SGHVS, CDR2 FQNEAQ. This CDR3 is built from 13 residues. In DNA, the CDR3 is TGTGCCAGCAGCTTTGAGTACCAAGAGACCCGGTACTTC. Translated, it gives CASSFEYQETRYF.

This clonotype was detected only a few times. The genes are TRBV9 and TRBJ2-7; 14 bases are shared with TRBD2. Germline CDR1 is SGDLS and CDR2 is YYNGEE. V lost 0 bases and J lost 7; bases outside the gene matches: 3. CDR3 length: 15 residues. This chain's CDR3 is CASSVEGLAGDEQYF. The DNA for the CDR3 is TGTGCCAGCAGCGTAGAGGGACTAGCGGGAGATGAGCAGTACTTC.